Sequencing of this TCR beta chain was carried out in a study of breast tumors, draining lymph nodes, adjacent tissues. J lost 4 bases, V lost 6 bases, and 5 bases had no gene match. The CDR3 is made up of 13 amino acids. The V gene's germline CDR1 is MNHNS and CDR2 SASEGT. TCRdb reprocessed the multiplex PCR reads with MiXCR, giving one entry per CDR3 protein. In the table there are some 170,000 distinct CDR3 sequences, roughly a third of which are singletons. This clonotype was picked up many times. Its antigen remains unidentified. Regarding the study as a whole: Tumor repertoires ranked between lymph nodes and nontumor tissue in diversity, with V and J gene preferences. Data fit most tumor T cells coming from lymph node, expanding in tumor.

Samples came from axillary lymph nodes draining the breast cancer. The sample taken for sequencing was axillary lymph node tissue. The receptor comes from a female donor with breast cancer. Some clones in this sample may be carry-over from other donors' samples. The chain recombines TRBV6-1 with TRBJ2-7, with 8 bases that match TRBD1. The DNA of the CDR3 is TGTGCCAGCAGCCACAGGGGGAGGTACGAGCAGTACTTC. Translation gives CASSHRGRYEQYF.